This note documents a single T cell receptor beta chain sequence. The CDR3 is made up of 13 amino acids. V lost 7 bases to trimming and J lost 4 bases, with 11 bases between them. Germline V gives CDR1 MNHNS, CDR2 SASEGT. The source of the sample is a study of T cells in Graves' hyperthyroidism and ophthalmopathy. TCR beta CDR3 sequences were amplified from RNA transcripts. HTBI primers drove first-round RT-PCR of the TCR CDR3. TCRdb ran MiXCR on the multiplex PCR reads and lists one entry per CDR3 protein. The sample shows about 400,000 distinct CDR3 sequences, less than 15% of them seen only once. The chain recombines TRBV6-1 with TRBJ1-3; D perhaps matches TRBD1 (6 bases). The sequence derives from a woman between 18 and 30 years old with Graves' hyperthyroidism. Source material: blood. The CDR3 loop is CASIRDIGNTIYF. Here the CDR3 DNA reads TGTGCCAGCATTAGGGACATCGGAAACACCATATATTTT.